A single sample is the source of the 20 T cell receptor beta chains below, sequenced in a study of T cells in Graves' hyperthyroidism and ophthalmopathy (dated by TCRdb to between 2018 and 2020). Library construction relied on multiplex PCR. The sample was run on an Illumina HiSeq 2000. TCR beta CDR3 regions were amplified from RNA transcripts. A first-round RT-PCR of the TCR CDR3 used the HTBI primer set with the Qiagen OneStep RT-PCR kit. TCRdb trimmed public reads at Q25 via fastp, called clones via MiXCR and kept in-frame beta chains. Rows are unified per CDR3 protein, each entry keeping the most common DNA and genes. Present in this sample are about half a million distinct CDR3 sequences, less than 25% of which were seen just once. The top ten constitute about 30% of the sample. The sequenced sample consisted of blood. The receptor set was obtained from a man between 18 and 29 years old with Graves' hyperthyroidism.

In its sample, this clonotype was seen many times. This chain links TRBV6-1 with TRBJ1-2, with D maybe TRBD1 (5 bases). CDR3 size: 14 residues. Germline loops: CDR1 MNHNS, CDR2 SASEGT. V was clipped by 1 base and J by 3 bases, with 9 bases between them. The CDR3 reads CASSEEGPDYGYTF. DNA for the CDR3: TGTGCCAGCAGTGAAGAGGGACCGGACTATGGCTACACCTTC.

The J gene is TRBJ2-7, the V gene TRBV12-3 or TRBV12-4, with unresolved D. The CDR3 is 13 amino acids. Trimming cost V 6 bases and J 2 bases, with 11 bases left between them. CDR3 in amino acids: CASSLHSPYEQYF. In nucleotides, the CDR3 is TGTGCCAGCAGCTTACACTCGCCCTACGAGCAGTACTTC.

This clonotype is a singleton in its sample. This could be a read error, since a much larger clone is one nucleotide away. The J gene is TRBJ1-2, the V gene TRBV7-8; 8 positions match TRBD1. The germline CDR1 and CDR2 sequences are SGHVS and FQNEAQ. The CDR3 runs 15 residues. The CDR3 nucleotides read TGTGCCAGCAGCTTGTGGACAGGGTCGAACTGTGGCTACACCTTC. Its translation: CASSLWTGSNCGYTF.

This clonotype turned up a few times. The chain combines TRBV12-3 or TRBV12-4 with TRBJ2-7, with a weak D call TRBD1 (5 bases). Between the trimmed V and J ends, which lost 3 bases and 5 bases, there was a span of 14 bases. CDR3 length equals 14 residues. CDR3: CASSFSQGYDEQYF. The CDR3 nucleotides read TGTGCCAGCAGTTTTTCGCAGGGCTACGACGAGCAGTACTTC.

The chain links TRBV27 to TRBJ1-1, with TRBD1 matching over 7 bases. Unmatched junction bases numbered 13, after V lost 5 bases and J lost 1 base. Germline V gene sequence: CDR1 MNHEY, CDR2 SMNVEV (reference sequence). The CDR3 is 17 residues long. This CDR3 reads CASSPTLRGWANTEAFF. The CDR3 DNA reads TGTGCCAGCAGTCCTACCCTCAGGGGGTGGGCGAACACTGAAGCTTTCTTT.

The CDR3 loop is CASSLGRDRSYEQYF. CDR3 DNA: TGTGCCAGCAGTTTAGGACGGGACAGGTCCTACGAGCAGTACTTC. The V gene is TRBV12-3 or TRBV12-4, the J gene TRBJ2-7, with TRBD1 identical over 8 bases. V gave up 1 base and J gave up 1 base; unmatched junction bases: 3. CDR3 length: 15 residues.

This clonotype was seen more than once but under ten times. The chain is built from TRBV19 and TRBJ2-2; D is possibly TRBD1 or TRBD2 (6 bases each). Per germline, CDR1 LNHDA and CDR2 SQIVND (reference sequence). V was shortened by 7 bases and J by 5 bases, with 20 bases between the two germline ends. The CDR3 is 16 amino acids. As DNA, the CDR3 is TGTGCCAGTATCTCTGCGGGACATAACGTTACCGGGGAGCTGTTTTTT. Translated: CASISAGHNVTGELFF.

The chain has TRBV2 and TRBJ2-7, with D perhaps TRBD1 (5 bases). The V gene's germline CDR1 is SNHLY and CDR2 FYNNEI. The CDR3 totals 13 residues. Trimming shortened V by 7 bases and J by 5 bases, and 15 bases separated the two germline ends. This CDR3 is CASTKGVYDEQYF. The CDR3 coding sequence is TGTGCCAGCACCAAAGGGGTCTACGACGAGCAGTACTTC.

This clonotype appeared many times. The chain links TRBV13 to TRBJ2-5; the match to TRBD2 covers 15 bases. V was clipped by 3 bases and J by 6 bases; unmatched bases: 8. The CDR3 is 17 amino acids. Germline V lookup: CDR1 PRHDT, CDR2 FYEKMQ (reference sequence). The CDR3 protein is CASSLGLAGGGTKTQYF. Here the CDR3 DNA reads TGTGCCAGCAGCTTGGGACTAGCGGGGGGTGGAACGAAGACCCAGTACTTC.

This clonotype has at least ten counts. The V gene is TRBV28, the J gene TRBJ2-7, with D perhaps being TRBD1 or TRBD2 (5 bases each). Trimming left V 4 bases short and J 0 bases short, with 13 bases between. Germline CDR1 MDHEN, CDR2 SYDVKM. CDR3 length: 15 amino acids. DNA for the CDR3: TGTGCCAGCAGTTCTCCGGGGCAGTTCTCCTACGAGCAGTACTTC. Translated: CASSSPGQFSYEQYF. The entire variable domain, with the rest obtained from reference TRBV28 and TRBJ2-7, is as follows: DVKVTQSSRYLVKRTGEKVFLECVQDMDHENMFWYRQDPGLGLRLIYFSYDVKMKEKGDIPEGYSVSREKKERFSLILESASTNQTSMYLCASSSPGQFSYEQYFGPGTRLTVT.

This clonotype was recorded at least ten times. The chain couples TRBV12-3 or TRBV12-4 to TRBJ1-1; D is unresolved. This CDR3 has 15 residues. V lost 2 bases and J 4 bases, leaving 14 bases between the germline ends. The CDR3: CASSLRYRVGTEAFF. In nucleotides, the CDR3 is TGTGCCAGCAGTTTAAGGTATAGGGTTGGCACTGAAGCTTTCTTT.

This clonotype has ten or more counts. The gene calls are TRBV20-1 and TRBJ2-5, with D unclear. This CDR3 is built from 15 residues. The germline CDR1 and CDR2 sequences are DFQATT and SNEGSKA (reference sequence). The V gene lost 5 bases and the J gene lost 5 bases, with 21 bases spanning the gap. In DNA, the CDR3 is TGCAGTGCTTCCGAAGGAGCCCCGGGTGGGGAGACCCAGTACTTC. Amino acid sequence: CSASEGAPGGETQYF.

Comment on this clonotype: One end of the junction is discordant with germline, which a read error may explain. CDR3 DNA: TGTGCCAGCAGCCCCACCTGGGACTCCCACTCTGAGGCTTTCTTT. Its protein product is CASSPTWDSHSEAFF. The rearrangement uses TRBV7-6 and TRBJ1-1; perhaps TRBD1 as D (5 bases). The CDR3 consists of 15 residues. CDR1 is SGHVS and CDR2 is FNYEAQ in the germline V gene.

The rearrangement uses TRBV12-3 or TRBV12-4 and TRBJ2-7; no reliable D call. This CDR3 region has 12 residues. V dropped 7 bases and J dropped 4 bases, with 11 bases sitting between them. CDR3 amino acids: CASTRVWYEQYF. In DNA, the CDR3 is TGTGCCAGCACCCGGGTCTGGTACGAGCAGTACTTC.

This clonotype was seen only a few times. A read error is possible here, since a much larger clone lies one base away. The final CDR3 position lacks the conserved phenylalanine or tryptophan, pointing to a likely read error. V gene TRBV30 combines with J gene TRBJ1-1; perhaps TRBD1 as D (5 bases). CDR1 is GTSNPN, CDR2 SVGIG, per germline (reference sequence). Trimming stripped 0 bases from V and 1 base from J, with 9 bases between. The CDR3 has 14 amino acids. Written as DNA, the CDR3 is TGTGCCTGGAGTGTCAAACAGGCGAACACTGAAGCTTTCCTT. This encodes CAWSVKQANTEAFL.

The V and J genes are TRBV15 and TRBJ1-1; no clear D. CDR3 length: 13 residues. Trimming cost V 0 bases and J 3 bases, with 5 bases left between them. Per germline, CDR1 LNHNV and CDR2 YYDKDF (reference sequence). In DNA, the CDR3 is TGTGCCACCAGCAGAGAATCGGACACTGAAGCTTTCTTT. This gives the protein CATSRESDTEAFF.

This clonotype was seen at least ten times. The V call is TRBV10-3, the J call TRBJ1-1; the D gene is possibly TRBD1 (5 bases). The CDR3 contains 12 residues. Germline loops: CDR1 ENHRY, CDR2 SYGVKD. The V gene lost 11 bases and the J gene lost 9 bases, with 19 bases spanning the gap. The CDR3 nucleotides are TGTGCCTCAGAGCATAGCGAGGGGAAAGCTTTCTTT. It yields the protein CASEHSEGKAFF.

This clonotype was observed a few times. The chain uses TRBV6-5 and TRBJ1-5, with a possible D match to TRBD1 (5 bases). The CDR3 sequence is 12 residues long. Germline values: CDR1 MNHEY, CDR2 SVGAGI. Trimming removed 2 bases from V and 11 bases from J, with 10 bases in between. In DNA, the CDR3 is TGTGCCAGCAGTTACACGGGGGGGACCCAGCATTTT. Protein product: CASSYTGGTQHF.

The CDR3 region has the DNA TGTGCCAGCCCATCGGGGAACACTGAAGCTTTCTTT. As protein: CASPSGNTEAFF. The rearrangement joins TRBV2 to TRBJ1-1, with D uncertain. Per the germline V gene, CDR1 is SNHLY and CDR2 is FYNNEI. Between the trimmed V and J ends, which lost 8 bases and 1 base, there was a span of 8 bases. There are 12 residues in the CDR3. Looking up the rest from reference TRBV2 and TRBJ1-1 gives the full variable domain: EPEVTQTPSHQVTQMGQEVILRCVPISNHLYFYWYRQILGQKVEFLVSFYNNEISEKSEIFDDQFSVERPDGSNFTLKIRSTKLEDSAMYFCASPSGNTEAFFGQGTRLTVV.

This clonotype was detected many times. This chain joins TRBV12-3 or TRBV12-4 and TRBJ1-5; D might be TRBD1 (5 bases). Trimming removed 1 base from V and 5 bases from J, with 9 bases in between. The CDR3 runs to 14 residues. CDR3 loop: CASSLEGLDQPQHF. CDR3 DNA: TGTGCCAGCAGTTTAGAGGGGTTGGATCAGCCCCAGCATTTT.